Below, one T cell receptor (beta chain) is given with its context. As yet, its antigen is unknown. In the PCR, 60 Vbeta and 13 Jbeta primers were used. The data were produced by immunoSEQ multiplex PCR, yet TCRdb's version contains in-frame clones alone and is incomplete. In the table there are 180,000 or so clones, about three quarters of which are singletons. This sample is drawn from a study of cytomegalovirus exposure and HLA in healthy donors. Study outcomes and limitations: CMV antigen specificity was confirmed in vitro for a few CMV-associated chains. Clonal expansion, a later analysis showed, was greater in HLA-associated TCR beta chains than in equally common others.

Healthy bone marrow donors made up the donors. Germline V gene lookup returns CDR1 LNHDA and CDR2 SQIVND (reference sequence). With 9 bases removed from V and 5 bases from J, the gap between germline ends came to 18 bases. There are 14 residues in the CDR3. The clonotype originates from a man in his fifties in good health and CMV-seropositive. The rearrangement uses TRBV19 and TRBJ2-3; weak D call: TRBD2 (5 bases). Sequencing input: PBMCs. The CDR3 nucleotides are TGTGCCAGCAGTGGGAGACCCCGGGTAGATACGCAGTATTTT. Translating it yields CASSGRPRVDTQYF.